The 9 T cell receptor beta chains below come from one sample, sequenced in a study of T cell responses to AZD1222 COVID-19 vaccine. Some clones are missing from TCRdb's copy, which holds only in-frame ones; the method was immunoSEQ multiplex PCR. The sample carries 150,000 or so clones, roughly 88% recorded once. The sample was peripheral blood, taken on day 0 of AZD1222 vaccination. The source is an adult in good health.

DNA for the CDR3: TGTGCCACCGGCGGGGACGTCAATGAGCAGTTCTTC. Translating gives CATGGDVNEQFF. This chain links TRBV24-1 with TRBJ2-1, with D possibly TRBD2 on 6 matching bases. Trimming removed 9 bases from V and 6 bases from J, with 11 bases in between. The CDR3 runs to 12 residues. CDR1 and CDR2 from the germline V gene are KGHDR and SFDVKD.

The gene calls are TRBV7-8 and TRBJ1-1; 7 bases align to TRBD1. CDR3 size: 15 residues. Germline V gene sequence: CDR1 SGHVS, CDR2 FQNEAQ. The junction had 9 bases not matched to a gene; V was cut back by 8 bases and J by 0 bases. The DNA of the CDR3 is TGTGCCAGCCGACAGGGCCGGATCATGAACACTGAAGCTTTCTTT. This codes for CASRQGRIMNTEAFF.

The gene calls are TRBV9 and TRBJ2-3, with D unresolved. Germline CDR1 SGDLS, CDR2 YYNGEE. The CDR3 is 13 amino acids. V gave up 2 bases and J gave up 2 bases, with 6 bases separating them. CDR3 in amino acids: CASSVRYTDTQYF. The CDR3 region has the DNA TGTGCCAGCAGCGTGAGGTACACAGATACGCAGTATTTT.

The chain couples TRBV6-5 to TRBJ1-3; 7 bases match TRBD1. Germline assignment: CDR1 MNHEY and CDR2 SVGAGI. V shed 0 bases, J shed 8 bases, and the junction held 10 bases outside the gene matches. CDR3 length equals 16 residues. The CDR3 nucleotides read TGTGCCAGCAGTTACTCGGGCAGGGGGGACCCGGACACCATATATTTT. It codes for CASSYSGRGDPDTIYF.

The gene calls are TRBV18 and TRBJ2-7; D remains unclear. CDR1 and CDR2 from the germline V gene are KGHSH and LQKENI. Trimming took 3 bases from V and 1 from J, leaving 16 bases between them. The CDR3 spans 16 residues. DNA of the CDR3: TGTGCCAGCTCACCGATCATAATAAAGGCGTCCTACGAGCAGTACTTC. Translated, it gives CASSPIIIKASYEQYF.

The chain couples TRBV10-3 to TRBJ1-2; D is possibly TRBD1 (5 bases). Looked up from germline, CDR1 is ENHRY and CDR2 is SYGVKD. CDR3 length: 12 amino acids. Deletions cut 2 bases from V and 6 bases from J, with 7 bases between. CDR3 sequence: CAISEGGDGYTF. The CDR3 DNA sequence: TGTGCCATCAGTGAGGGGGGGGATGGCTACACCTTC.

The chain has TRBV7-9 and TRBJ2-3; 8 bases are shared with TRBD2. Germline lookup yields CDR1 SEHNR and CDR2 FQNEAQ (reference sequence). This CDR3 is built from 14 residues. Trimming at V came to 5 bases and at J to 6 bases, leaving 7 bases not matched to a gene. CDR3 amino acids: CASSPERELDTQYF. DNA of the CDR3: TGTGCCAGCAGCCCGGAGCGGGAGTTGGATACGCAGTATTTT.

The chain has TRBV9 and TRBJ1-2; tentative D call: TRBD1 (5 bases). This CDR3 has 15 residues. V was pared by 4 bases and J by 4 bases, with 17 bases between. The germline gives CDR1 SGDLS, CDR2 YYNGEE. CDR3 region: CASSLPPGGFYGYTF. The CDR3, as DNA: TGTGCCAGCAGCCTCCCGCCTGGGGGGTTCTATGGCTACACCTTC.

The V and J genes are TRBV7-2 and TRBJ2-7; TRBD2 matches 10 bases. Germline V gene data show CDR1 as SGHTA and CDR2 as FQGNSA. The CDR3 sequence is 16 residues long. V trimming: 4 bases; J trimming: 2 bases; junction bases outside the gene matches: 8. The CDR3 DNA reads TGTGCCAGCAGCTCCGACTGGACTAGCGGAACCTACGAGCAGTACTTC. It encodes CASSSDWTSGTYEQYF. Supplemented by reference TRBV7-2 and TRBJ2-7, the full variable domain reads GAGVSQSPSNKVTEKGKDVELRCDPISGHTALYWYRQSLGQGLEFLIYFQGNSAPDKSGLPSDRFSAERTGGSVSTLTIQRTQQEDSAVYLCASSSDWTSGTYEQYFGPGTRLTVT.